Each of the 29 T cell receptor beta chains below was sequenced from the same sample in a study of radiation and T cells in renal cell carcinoma (dated by TCRdb to the early 2020s). The sample's time point label is to be understood as: blood 4 weeks post-SBRT, at nephrectomy. According to the study, the label for this sample's treatment or condition signals: 15 Gy SBRT to primary tumor, nephrectomy 4 weeks later. Libraries were made using the immunoSEQ multiplex PCR assay. The table comes from immuneACCESS by way of TCRdb, which keeps in-frame sequences with V and J called. Part of the clones is missing from these tables; in studies checked, under half for an unresolved V gene and the rest for unknown reasons. Counted in this sample were 150,000 to 200,000 clones; about 87% of them appeared once. Approximately 11% of the sample is taken by the ten largest. Material: blood, obtained from a patient whose treatment included radiotherapy and nephrectomy. The receptors were sampled from a woman aged 45-65 years with renal cell carcinoma.

The chain combines TRBV6-6 with TRBJ1-6; D gene unclear. The germline gives CDR1 MNHNY, CDR2 SVGAGI (reference sequence). The CDR3 covers 13 residues. V was pared by 6 bases and J by 6 bases, with 9 bases between. CDR3 bases: TGTGCCAGCAGGGACTTAGGTAATTCACCCCTCCACTTT. As protein: CASRDLGNSPLHF.

The rearrangement links TRBV5-1 to TRBJ1-2; 9 nucleotides agree with TRBD1. V trimming: 4 bases; J trimming: 1 base; junction bases outside the gene matches: 8. The CDR3 spans 16 residues. CDR1 and CDR2 (germline): SGHRS, YFSETQ. The CDR3 DNA reads TGCGCCAGCAGCCAGTCTGGACAGGGGCATAACTATGGCTACACCTTC. It is translated as CASSQSGQGHNYGYTF.

The DNA for the CDR3 is TGTGCCAGCAGCGGGGGGGCTTTGTACGAGCAGTACTTC. Amino acid sequence: CASSGGALYEQYF. The chain joins TRBV7-9 to TRBJ2-7; maybe TRBD2 (7 bases). This CDR3 contains 13 residues. Germline V gene lookup returns CDR1 SEHNR and CDR2 FQNEAQ (reference sequence). Trimming pared 5 bases from V and 4 bases from J, leaving 12 bases between.

This chain links TRBV28 with TRBJ1-6; 10 nucleotides match TRBD1. V gave up 6 bases and J gave up 8 bases; unmatched junction bases: 4. Germline CDR1 reads MDHEN; CDR2 reads SYDVKM. The CDR3 spans 14 residues. DNA for the CDR3: TGTGCCAGCAGCTCGGGACAGGGGTATTCACCCCTCCACTTT. Translated: CASSSGQGYSPLHF.

The chain joins TRBV9 to TRBJ2-3, with D possibly TRBD1 on 5 matching bases. Deletions cut 0 bases from V and 4 bases from J, with 12 bases between. The CDR3 totals 15 residues. In germline, CDR1 is SGDLS, CDR2 YYNGEE. CDR3 DNA sequence: TGTGCCAGCAGCGTAGGAAGCAGGGTGGCAGATACGCAGTATTTT. Its translation: CASSVGSRVADTQYF.

This clone appeared a single time. The chain recombines TRBV10-2 with TRBJ1-6; unclear D gene. The V end was cut by 3 bases, the J end by 7 bases, with 10 bases between. CDR3 length: 14 residues. CDR1 is WSHSY and CDR2 is SAAADI in the germline V gene. The CDR3 here is CASSDRERNSPLHF. DNA of the CDR3: TGCGCCAGCAGTGATAGGGAAAGGAATTCACCCCTCCACTTT.

This chain joins TRBV11-2 and TRBJ1-2, with D maybe TRBD1 (6 bases). Germline CDR1 is SGHAT and CDR2 is FQNNGV. V lost 5 bases and J 1 base, leaving 11 bases between the germline ends. This CDR3 is built from 14 residues. This CDR3 is CASSRGQLNYGYTF. In DNA form, the CDR3 reads TGTGCCAGCAGCCGAGGACAGCTTAACTATGGCTACACCTTC.

This chain uses TRBV30 with TRBJ1-6, with 8 bases fitting TRBD1. J gave up 9 bases and V 3 bases, and 13 bases lay outside the gene matches. CDR3 size: 16 residues. Germline CDR1 GTSNPN, CDR2 SVGIG (reference sequence). The CDR3 sequence is CAWRQTIGQGVSPLHF. Written as DNA, the CDR3 is TGTGCCTGGAGGCAGACAATTGGACAGGGAGTTTCACCCCTCCACTTT.

The chain couples TRBV30 to TRBJ1-1; the D gene is possibly TRBD1 (5 bases). This CDR3 contains 13 residues. V was cut by 3 bases and J by 2 bases, with 10 bases left in between. The germline V gene encodes CDR1 GTSNPN and CDR2 SVGIG (reference sequence). In DNA form, the CDR3 reads TGTGCCTGGAGCCGAGACAGTAACACTGAAGCTTTCTTT. Its protein product is CAWSRDSNTEAFF.

This rearrangement joins TRBV19 to TRBJ2-3; TRBD2 matches 15 bases. The V gene's germline CDR1 is LNHDA and CDR2 SQIVND (reference sequence). The CDR3 is made up of 18 amino acids. After removal of 5 bases from V and 4 bases from J, the junction contained 10 bases not matched to a gene. The CDR3 here is CASSFRGTSGGRADTQYF. The CDR3 DNA follows: TGTGCCAGTAGTTTCCGAGGGACTAGCGGGGGGAGGGCAGATACGCAGTATTTT.

The chain uses TRBV4-1 and TRBJ2-1; possibly TRBD1 for D (6 bases). The length of the CDR3 is 16 residues. The V gene's germline CDR1 is MGHRA and CDR2 YSYEKL. The ends were cut back, 0 bases at V and 4 bases at J, with 13 bases in the middle. CDR3 in DNA: TGCGCCAGCAGCCAAGATCTCAGGGGCAGTTACAATGAGCAGTTCTTC. This codes for CASSQDLRGSYNEQFF.

CDR3 sequence reads: CASSVNSGPGNTIYF. The CDR3 coding sequence is TGCGCCAGCAGCGTTAACAGCGGGCCTGGAAACACCATATATTTT. V gene TRBV4-3 combines with J gene TRBJ1-3; the D is unclear. The CDR3 is made up of 15 amino acids. V dropped 5 bases and J dropped 2 bases, with 13 bases sitting between them. Germline lookup yields CDR1 LGHNA and CDR2 YSLEER.

This clone was seen just once. The V and J genes are TRBV5-1 and TRBJ2-5, with D unclear. The germline gives CDR1 SGHRS, CDR2 YFSETQ. V lost 0 bases to trimming and J lost 4 bases, with 13 bases between them. The CDR3 consists of 15 residues. CDR3 nucleotide sequence: TGCGCCAGCAGCTTGGAGGTTGCCGTAGGAGAGACCCAGTACTTC. It yields the protein CASSLEVAVGETQYF.

The V call is TRBV19, the J call TRBJ1-1, with no clear D. CDR3 length: 13 amino acids. The V end was cut by 8 bases, the J end by 1 base, with 11 bases between. Germline values: CDR1 LNHDA, CDR2 SQIVND (reference sequence). The DNA of the CDR3 is TGTGCCAGTGGCACGGTAGGGAACACTGAAGCTTTCTTT. Its protein is CASGTVGNTEAFF.

The chain uses TRBV5-5 and TRBJ1-1; no clear D. The germline V gene encodes CDR1 SGHKS and CDR2 YYEKEE (reference sequence). CDR3 size: 15 residues. Trimming removed 4 bases at V and 0 bases at J, with 13 bases between. CDR3 DNA: TGTGCCAGCAGCCAAGATGAGGAAATGAACACTGAAGCTTTCTTT. Amino acid sequence: CASSQDEEMNTEAFF.

This clone was counted a single time. This chain links TRBV27 with TRBJ2-2, with D uncertain. Per the germline V gene, CDR1 is MNHEY and CDR2 is SMNVEV (reference sequence). The CDR3 length is 16 residues. V lost 10 bases and J lost 3, with 21 bases in between. The DNA for the CDR3 is TGTGCCACCCAGTGGGGTGTAGGTCAAGACACCGGGGAGCTGTTTTTT. It encodes CATQWGVGQDTGELFF.

The CDR3 coding sequence is TGTGCCAGTAGCTGGGGACTAGCGGCCCAAGAGACCCAGTACTTC. Encoded protein: CASSWGLAAQETQYF. The rearrangement uses TRBV19 and TRBJ2-5; 11 bases match TRBD2. J lost 1 base, V lost 6 bases, and 4 bases had no gene match. This CDR3 is 15 amino acids long. Germline V gene data show CDR1 as LNHDA and CDR2 as SQIVND (reference sequence).

About this clone itself: At one end, the junction sequence differs from germline, possibly due to a read error. J is TRBJ2-7 and V is TRBV13; 7 bases line up with TRBD1. The CDR3 sequence is 14 residues long. Germline CDR1 PRHDT, CDR2 FYEKMQ (reference sequence). The CDR3 DNA is TGTGCCAGCAGCGTAGGGGACAGCTCCTACGAGCAGTACTTC. Amino acid sequence: CASSVGDSSYEQYF.

The J gene is TRBJ1-3, the V gene TRBV18, with D possibly matching TRBD1 (5 bases). In germline, CDR1 is KGHSH, CDR2 LQKENI. V gave up 3 bases and J gave up 3 bases, with 12 bases separating them. CDR3 size: 15 residues. The CDR3 is CASSPRRDDGNTIYF. CDR3 DNA: TGTGCCAGCTCACCCCGGCGGGACGATGGAAACACCATATATTTT.

This clone was picked up a small number of times. The chain uses TRBV13 and TRBJ2-3; 12 bases are a match to TRBD2. The CDR3 spans 16 residues. V shed 5 bases, J shed 2 bases, and the junction held 5 bases outside the gene matches. CDR1 and CDR2 (germline): PRHDT, FYEKMQ (reference sequence). The CDR3 DNA reads TGTGCCAGCAGCATTACTAGCGGGGGGCCCACAGATACGCAGTATTTT. Its translation: CASSITSGGPTDTQYF.

This clone has a single count. The gene calls are TRBV6-5 and TRBJ2-2; D not certain. Looked up from germline, CDR1 is MNHEY and CDR2 is SVGAGI. The length of the CDR3 is 14 residues. The ends were cut back, 2 bases at V and 4 bases at J, with 8 bases in the middle. CDR3 sequence: CASSYDGPTGELFF. In DNA, the CDR3 is TGTGCCAGCAGTTACGACGGGCCCACCGGGGAGCTGTTTTTT.

V and J are TRBV5-4 and TRBJ2-7, with a weak D call TRBD2 (6 bases). Looked up from germline, CDR1 is SGHNT and CDR2 is YYREEE (reference sequence). The CDR3 extends over 16 amino acids. With 0 bases removed from V and 1 base from J, the gap between germline ends came to 14 bases. CDR3 sequence reads: CASSLDLGAGSYEQYF. The CDR3 DNA reads TGTGCCAGCAGCTTGGATTTAGGGGCGGGGTCCTACGAGCAGTACTTC.

This chain connects TRBV19 to TRBJ2-5, with TRBD1 identical over 8 bases. This CDR3 has 16 residues. The V gene's germline CDR1 is LNHDA and CDR2 SQIVND (reference sequence). With 5 bases clipped from V and 2 bases from J, the junction kept 10 bases outside the gene matches. The CDR3 is CASSLAAGGGQETQYF. CDR3 nucleotide sequence: TGTGCCAGTAGTCTCGCCGCAGGGGGCGGACAAGAGACCCAGTACTTC.

J is TRBJ1-5 and V is TRBV2; D is uncertain. Trimming removed 4 bases at V and 9 bases at J, with 10 bases between. This CDR3 region has 12 residues. From germline, CDR1 is SNHLY and CDR2 FYNNEI. For the CDR3, the DNA is TGTGCCAGCAGTGTGGACCGAGGGCCCCAGCATTTT. The encoded protein is CASSVDRGPQHF.

The V gene is TRBV2, the J gene TRBJ1-5; no clear D gene. V was trimmed by 1 base and J by 6 bases, leaving 10 bases between them. CDR1 is SNHLY and CDR2 is FYNNEI in the germline V gene. This CDR3 has 14 amino acids. The CDR3 DNA follows: TGTGCCAGCAGTGAAGGACGGCTCCGTCAGCCCCAGCATTTT. Its translation: CASSEGRLRQPQHF.

V usage is TRBV7-8 and J usage is TRBJ2-3; TRBD1 matches at 7 bases. The germline CDR1 and CDR2 sequences are SGHVS and FQNEAQ. The CDR3 consists of 14 residues. The V segment lost 6 bases and the J segment 0 bases; nucleotides outside the gene matches: 3. The CDR3 DNA reads as TGTGCCAGCAGACGAGGGGGCAGCACAGATACGCAGTATTTT. Translation gives CASRRGGSTDTQYF. The full variable domain, in which reference TRBV7-8 and TRBJ2-3 provide the parts outside the CDR3, is GAGVSQSPRYKVAKRGQDVALRCDPISGHVSLFWYQQALGQGPEFLTYFQNEAQLDKSGLPSDRFFAERPEGSVSTLKIQRTQQEDSAVYLCASRRGGSTDTQYFGPGTRLTVL.

The chain recombines TRBV7-9 with TRBJ1-1; TRBD1 aligns across 10 bases. The germline V gene encodes CDR1 SEHNR and CDR2 FQNEAQ (reference sequence). This CDR3 comprises 15 residues. The J segment lost 2 bases and the V segment lost 5 bases, leaving 5 bases of the junction unmatched. This CDR3 reads CASSPRDRGNTEAFF. CDR3 in DNA: TGTGCCAGCAGCCCTAGGGACAGGGGCAACACTGAAGCTTTCTTT.

CDR3 nucleotide sequence: TGTGCCAGCAGCCAGGGACTAGCGGGGGCAGATACGCAGTATTTT. Protein: CASSQGLAGADTQYF. J is TRBJ2-3 and V is TRBV6-6, with TRBD2 identical over 14 bases. Germline assignment: CDR1 MNHNY and CDR2 SVGAGI (reference sequence). The junction had 3 bases not matched to a gene; V was cut back by 6 bases and J by 4 bases. This CDR3 has 15 amino acids.

The chain carries TRBV4-1 and TRBJ1-2, with D tentatively TRBD1 (5 bases). CDR1 is MGHRA and CDR2 is YSYEKL in the germline V gene. This CDR3 comprises 15 residues. V lost 5 bases and J 8 bases, leaving 21 bases between the germline ends. CDR3 sequence: CASSLGSGDPRGYTF. CDR3 sequence (DNA): TGCGCCAGCAGCTTGGGTTCCGGGGACCCCCGGGGCTACACCTTC.